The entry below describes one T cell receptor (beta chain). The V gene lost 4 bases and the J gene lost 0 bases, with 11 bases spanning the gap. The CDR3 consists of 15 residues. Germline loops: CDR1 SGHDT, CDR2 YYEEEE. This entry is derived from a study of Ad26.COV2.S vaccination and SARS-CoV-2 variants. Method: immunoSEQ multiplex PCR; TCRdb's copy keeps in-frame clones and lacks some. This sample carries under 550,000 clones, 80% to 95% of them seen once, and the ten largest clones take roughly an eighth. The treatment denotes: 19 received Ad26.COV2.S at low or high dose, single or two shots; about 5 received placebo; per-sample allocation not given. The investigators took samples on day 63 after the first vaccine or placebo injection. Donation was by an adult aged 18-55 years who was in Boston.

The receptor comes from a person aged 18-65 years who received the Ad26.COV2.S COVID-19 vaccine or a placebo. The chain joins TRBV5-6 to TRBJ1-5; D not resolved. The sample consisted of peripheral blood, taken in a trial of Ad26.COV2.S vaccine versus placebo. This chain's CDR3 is CASSMGIYSNQPQHF. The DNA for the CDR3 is TGTGCCAGCAGCATGGGGATTTATAGCAATCAGCCCCAGCATTTT.